Presented here are 5 T cell receptor beta chains from one specimen sequenced in a study of T cell repertoires in cytomegalovirus infection (dated by TCRdb to between 2018 and 2020). These receptors lack a known antigen. Reading the label with the study, this specimen's treatment or condition is: in vitro stimulation with specific CMV peptide epitopes to enrich CMV-specific T cells. The data were produced on an Illumina HiSeq 1500. Clones were called with MiXCR by TCRdb after fastp trimmed the public reads at Q25, and only in-frame beta chains were retained. Rows matching on CDR3 protein sequence are summarized as one entry with the most common DNA and genes. The sample records approximately 1,000,000 distinct CDR3 sequences, about 33% of which are singletons. The top ten clonotypes cover roughly 13% of the sample. The sample here was cultured CD8+ T cells from PBMCs, taken from culture after CMV antigen stimulation. These receptors all come from a human donor in good health (CMV status not recorded). Some clones in this sample may be carry-over from other donors' samples.

The chain combines TRBV4-3 with TRBJ2-2; either TRBD1 or TRBD2 may supply D (6 bases each). The germline V gene has CDR1 LGHNA and CDR2 YSLEER. Trimming removed 0 bases at V and 6 bases at J, with 11 bases between. The CDR3 covers 15 residues. CDR3 amino acids: CASSQDRGLAGELFF. The CDR3, as DNA: TGCGCCAGCAGCCAAGATCGGGGGCTGGCCGGGGAGCTGTTTTTT.

This clonotype was seen many times. V is TRBV19 and J is TRBJ2-1; D not resolved. CDR1 is LNHDA and CDR2 is SQIVND in the germline V gene (reference sequence). The V gene lost 3 bases and the J gene lost 9 bases, with 9 bases spanning the gap. The length of the CDR3 is 12 residues. This chain's CDR3 is CASSMSFIEQFF. The CDR3 DNA is TGTGCCAGTAGTATGAGTTTCATTGAGCAGTTCTTC.

A few counts support this clonotype. This chain connects TRBV7-3 to TRBJ2-5; TRBD2 matches at 7 bases. The J segment lost 14 bases and the V segment lost 5 bases, leaving 14 bases of the junction unmatched. Germline CDR1 is SGHTA and CDR2 is FQGTGA. CDR3 length: 13 amino acids. The DNA for the CDR3 is TGTGCCAGCAGCCCAGGACTAGGGGTTGGAGAATACTTC. It encodes CASSPGLGVGEYF. The full variable domain, in which reference TRBV7-3 and TRBJ2-5 provide the parts outside the CDR3, is GAGVSQTPSNKVTEKGKYVELRCDPISGHTALYWYRQSLGQGPEFLIYFQGTGAADDSGLPNDRFFAVRPEGSVSTLKIQRTERGDSAVYLCASSPGLGVGEYFGPGTRLLVL.

With regard to this clonotype: A much larger clone differs from this one at a single base, so this may be a read error. The gene calls are TRBV7-6 and TRBJ1-5, with a weak D call TRBD1 (6 bases). CDR3 size: 15 residues. Per the germline V gene, CDR1 is SGHVS and CDR2 is FNYEAQ. The CDR3 protein is CVSSLAAGAGQPQHF. As DNA, the CDR3 is TGTGTCAGCAGCTTAGCGGCAGGGGCCGGGCAGCCCCAGCATTTT.

This clonotype was seen a few times. V is TRBV19 and J is TRBJ2-5, with 8 bases aligning to TRBD1. This CDR3 region has 13 residues. CDR1 and CDR2 from the germline V gene are LNHDA and SQIVND (reference sequence). V shed 6 bases and J 5 bases; nucleotides not matched to a gene: 5. The DNA for the CDR3 is TGTGCCAGTAGACGGACAGGGATGGAGACCCAGTACTTC. Protein product: CASRRTGMETQYF.